This TCR beta chain emerged from a study of shared clonotypes between healthy human individuals. Study results and caveats: Sampling covered blood only; tissue repertoires likely differ.

Trimming stripped 6 bases from V and 8 bases from J, with 17 bases between. The CDR3 has 14 amino acids. Per the germline V gene, CDR1 is SGHRS and CDR2 is YFSETQ. Assay: immunoSEQ multiplex PCR; the TCRdb copy retains only in-frame clones and omits some. The table includes around 500,000 clones, 76% detected once. Comments on this clone: Antigen specificity is unknown.

About 90 million PBMCs per unsorted sample were used for genomic DNA. This chain uses TRBV5-1 with TRBJ1-4; weak D call: TRBD1 (6 bases). The sequencing sample was made of PBMCs. The TCR originated in a woman aged 40 to 50 in good health. Some clones in this sample may be carry-over from other donors' samples. This chain's CDR3 is CASTYLRDNEKLFF. The CDR3 nucleotides read TGCGCCAGCACCTACCTCCGGGACAACGAAAAACTGTTTTTT.